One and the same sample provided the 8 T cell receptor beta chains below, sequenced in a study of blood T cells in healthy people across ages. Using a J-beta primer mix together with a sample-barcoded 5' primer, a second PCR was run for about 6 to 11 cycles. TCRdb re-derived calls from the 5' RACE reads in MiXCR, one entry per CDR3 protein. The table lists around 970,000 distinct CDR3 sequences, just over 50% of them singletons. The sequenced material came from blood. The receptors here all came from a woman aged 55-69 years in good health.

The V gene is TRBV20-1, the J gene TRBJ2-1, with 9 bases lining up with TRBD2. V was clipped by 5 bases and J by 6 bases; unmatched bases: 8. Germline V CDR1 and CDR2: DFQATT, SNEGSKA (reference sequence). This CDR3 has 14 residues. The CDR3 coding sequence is TGCAGTGCTCACTCGACTAGCGGCCTCAATGAGCAGTTCTTC. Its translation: CSAHSTSGLNEQFF.

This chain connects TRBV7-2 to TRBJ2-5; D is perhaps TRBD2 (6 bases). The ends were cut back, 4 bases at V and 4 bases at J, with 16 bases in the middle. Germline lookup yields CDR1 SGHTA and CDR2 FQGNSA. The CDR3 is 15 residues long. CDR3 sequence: CASSSGATVRETQYF. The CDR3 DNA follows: TGTGCCAGCAGCTCGGGAGCTACCGTCAGAGAGACCCAGTACTTC. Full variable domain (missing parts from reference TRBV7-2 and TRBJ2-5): GAGVSQSPSNKVTEKGKDVELRCDPISGHTALYWYRQSLGQGLEFLIYFQGNSAPDKSGLPSDRFSAERTGGSVSTLTIQRTQQEDSAVYLCASSSGATVRETQYFGPGTRLLVL.

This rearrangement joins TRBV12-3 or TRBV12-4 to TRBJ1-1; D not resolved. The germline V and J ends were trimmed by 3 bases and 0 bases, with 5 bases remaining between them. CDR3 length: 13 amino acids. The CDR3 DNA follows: TGTGCCAGCAGTTTCCAGGTGAACACTGAAGCTTTCTTT. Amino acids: CASSFQVNTEAFF.

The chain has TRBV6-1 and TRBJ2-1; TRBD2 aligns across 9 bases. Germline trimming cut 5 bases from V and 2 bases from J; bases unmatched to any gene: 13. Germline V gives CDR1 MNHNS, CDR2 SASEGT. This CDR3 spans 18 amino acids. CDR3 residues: CASSPSPGSGSAYNEQFF. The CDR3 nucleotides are TGTGCCAGCAGTCCCTCCCCGGGTAGCGGGAGTGCCTACAATGAGCAGTTCTTC.

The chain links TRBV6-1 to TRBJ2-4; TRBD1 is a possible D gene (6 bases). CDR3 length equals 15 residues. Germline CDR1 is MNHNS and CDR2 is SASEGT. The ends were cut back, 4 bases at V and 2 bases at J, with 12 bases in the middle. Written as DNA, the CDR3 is TGTGCCAGCAGTGGAACAACAGGGTCCAAAAACATTCAGTACTTC. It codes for CASSGTTGSKNIQYF.

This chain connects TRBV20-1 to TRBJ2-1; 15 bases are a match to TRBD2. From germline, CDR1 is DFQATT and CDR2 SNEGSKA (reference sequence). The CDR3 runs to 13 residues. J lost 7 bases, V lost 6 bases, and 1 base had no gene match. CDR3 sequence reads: CSAGLAGGNEQFF. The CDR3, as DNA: TGCAGTGCCGGACTAGCGGGAGGGAATGAGCAGTTCTTC.

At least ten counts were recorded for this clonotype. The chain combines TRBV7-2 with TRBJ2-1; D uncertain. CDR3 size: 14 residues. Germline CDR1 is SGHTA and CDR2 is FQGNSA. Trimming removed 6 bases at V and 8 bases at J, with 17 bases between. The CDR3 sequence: CASRVGSGYHEQFF. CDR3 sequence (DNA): TGTGCCAGCAGGGTTGGGTCAGGATACCATGAGCAGTTCTTC.

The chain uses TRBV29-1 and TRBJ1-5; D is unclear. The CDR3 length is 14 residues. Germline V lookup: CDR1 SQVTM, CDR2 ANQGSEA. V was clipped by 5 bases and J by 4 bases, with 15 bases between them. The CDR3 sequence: CSVRRRIINQPQHF. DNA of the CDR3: TGCAGCGTTAGAAGGAGGATTATAAATCAGCCCCAGCATTTT.